The entry below gives a single TCR beta chain sequence along with its context. Trimming pared 5 bases from V and 3 bases from J, leaving 11 bases between. CDR3 size: 13 residues. CDR1 is SEHNR and CDR2 is FQNEAQ in the germline V gene (reference sequence). Per the study methods: Amplification from reference gene primers served as the basis for estimated nucleated cell counts. Some clones are missing from TCRdb's copy, which holds only in-frame ones; the method was immunoSEQ multiplex PCR. V, J and clone size derive from that table, while D and trimming were established from the DNA sequence. Altogether 35,000 to 45,000 clones are present, 87% being singletons, with the ten largest covering 20%. This specimen comes from a study of blood T cell repertoires in COVID-19.

The sample was peripheral blood. The receptor comes from a man aged 60 to 69 with acute or convalescent COVID-19. This chain joins TRBV7-9 and TRBJ2-7; tentatively, D is TRBD2 (6 bases). CDR3 bases: TGTGCCAGCAGCCAAGGGACTTACTACGAGCAGTACTTC. Translating it yields CASSQGTYYEQYF.